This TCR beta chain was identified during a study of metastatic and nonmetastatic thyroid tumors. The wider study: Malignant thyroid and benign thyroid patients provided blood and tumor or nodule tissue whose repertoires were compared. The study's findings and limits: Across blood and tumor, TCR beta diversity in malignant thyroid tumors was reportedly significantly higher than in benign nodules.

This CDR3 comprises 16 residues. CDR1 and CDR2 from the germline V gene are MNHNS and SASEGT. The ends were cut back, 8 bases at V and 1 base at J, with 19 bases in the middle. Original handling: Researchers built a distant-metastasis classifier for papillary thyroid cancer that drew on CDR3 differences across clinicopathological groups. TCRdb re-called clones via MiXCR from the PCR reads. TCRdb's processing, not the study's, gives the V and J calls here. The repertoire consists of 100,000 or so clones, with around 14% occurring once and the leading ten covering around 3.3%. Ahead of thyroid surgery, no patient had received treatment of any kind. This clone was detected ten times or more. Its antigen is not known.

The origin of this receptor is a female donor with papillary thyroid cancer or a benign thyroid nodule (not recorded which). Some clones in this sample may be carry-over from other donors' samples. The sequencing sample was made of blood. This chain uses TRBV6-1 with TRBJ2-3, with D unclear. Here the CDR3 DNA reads TGTGCCAGCGATGGCGAAACTCCTCCTGGCACAGATACGCAGTATTTT. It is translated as CASDGETPPGTDTQYF.